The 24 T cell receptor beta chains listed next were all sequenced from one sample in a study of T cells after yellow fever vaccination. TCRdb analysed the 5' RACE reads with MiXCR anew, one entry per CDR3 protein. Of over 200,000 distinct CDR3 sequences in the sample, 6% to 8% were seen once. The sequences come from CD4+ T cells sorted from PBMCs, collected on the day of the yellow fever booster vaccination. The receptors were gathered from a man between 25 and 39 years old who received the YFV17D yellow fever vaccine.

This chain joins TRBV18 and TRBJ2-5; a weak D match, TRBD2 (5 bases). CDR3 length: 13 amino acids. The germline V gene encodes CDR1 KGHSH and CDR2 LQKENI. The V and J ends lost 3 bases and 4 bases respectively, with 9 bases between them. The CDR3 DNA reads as TGTGCCAGCTCACCCGACTACGCAGAGACCCAGTACTTC. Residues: CASSPDYAETQYF. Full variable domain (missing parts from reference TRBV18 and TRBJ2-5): NAGVMQNPRHLVRRRGQEARLRCSPMKGHSHVYWYRQLPEEGLKFMVYLQKENIIDESGMPKERFSAEFPKEGPSILRIQQVVRGDSAAYFCASSPDYAETQYFGPGTRLLVL.

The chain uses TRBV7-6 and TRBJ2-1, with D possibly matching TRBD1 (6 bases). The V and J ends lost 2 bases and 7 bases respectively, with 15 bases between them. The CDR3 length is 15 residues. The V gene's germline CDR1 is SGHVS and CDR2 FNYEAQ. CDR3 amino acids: CASSLRQGIRNEQFF. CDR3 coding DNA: TGTGCCAGCAGCTTAAGGCAGGGGATCAGGAATGAGCAGTTCTTC. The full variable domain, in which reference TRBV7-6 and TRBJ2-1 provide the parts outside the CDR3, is GAGVSQSPRYKVTKRGQDVALRCDPISGHVSLYWYRQALGQGPEFLTYFNYEAQQDKSGLPNDRFSAERPEGSISTLTIQRTEQRDSAMYRCASSLRQGIRNEQFFGPGTRLTVL.

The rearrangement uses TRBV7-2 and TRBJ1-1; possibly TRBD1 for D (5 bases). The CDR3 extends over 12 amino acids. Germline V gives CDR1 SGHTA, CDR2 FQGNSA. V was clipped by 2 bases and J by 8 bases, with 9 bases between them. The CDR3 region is CASSLIRTEAFF. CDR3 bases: TGTGCCAGCAGCTTAATCCGGACAGAAGCTTTCTTT.

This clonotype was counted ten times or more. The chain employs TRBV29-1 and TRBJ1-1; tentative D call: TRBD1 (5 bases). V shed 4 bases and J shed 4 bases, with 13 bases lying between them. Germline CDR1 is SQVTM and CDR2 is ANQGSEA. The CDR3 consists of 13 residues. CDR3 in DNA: TGCAGCGTTGGGGAGGGGCGGCGCACTGAAGCTTTCTTT. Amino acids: CSVGEGRRTEAFF.

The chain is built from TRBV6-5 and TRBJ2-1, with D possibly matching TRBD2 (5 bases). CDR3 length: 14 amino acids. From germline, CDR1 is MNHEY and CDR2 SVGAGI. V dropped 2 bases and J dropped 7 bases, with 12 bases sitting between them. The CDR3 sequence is CASSYRSGTNEQFF. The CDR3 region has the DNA TGTGCCAGCAGTTACCGATCGGGAACTAATGAGCAGTTCTTC.

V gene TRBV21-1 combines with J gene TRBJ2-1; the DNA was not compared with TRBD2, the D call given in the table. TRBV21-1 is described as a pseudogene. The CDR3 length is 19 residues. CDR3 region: CASQEREYVTFLSYNEQFF. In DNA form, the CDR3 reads TGTGCCAGCCAGGAGCGGGAGTATGTGACTTTTCTCTCCTACAATGAGCAGTTCTTC.

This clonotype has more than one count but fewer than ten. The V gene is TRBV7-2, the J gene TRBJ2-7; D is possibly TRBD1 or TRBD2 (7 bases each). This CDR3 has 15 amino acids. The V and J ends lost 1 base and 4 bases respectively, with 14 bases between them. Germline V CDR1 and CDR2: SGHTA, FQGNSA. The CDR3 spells CASSLVGGGGYEQYF. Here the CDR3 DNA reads TGTGCCAGCAGCTTAGTAGGGGGCGGGGGTTACGAGCAGTACTTC.

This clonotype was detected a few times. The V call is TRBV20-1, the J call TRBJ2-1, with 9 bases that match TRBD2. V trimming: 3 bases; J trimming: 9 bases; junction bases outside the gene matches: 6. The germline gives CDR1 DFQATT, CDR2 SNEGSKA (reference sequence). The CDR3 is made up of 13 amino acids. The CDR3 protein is CSASAGGPGEQFF. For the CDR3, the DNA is TGCAGTGCTAGCGCGGGAGGGCCAGGTGAGCAGTTCTTC.

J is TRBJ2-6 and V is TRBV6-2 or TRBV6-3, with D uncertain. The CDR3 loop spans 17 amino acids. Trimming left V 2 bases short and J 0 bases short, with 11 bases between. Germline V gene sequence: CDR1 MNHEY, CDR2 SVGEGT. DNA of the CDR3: TGTGCCAGCAGTTACCGGCGACCAACCTCTGGGGCCAACGTCCTGACTTTC. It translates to CASSYRRPTSGANVLTF.

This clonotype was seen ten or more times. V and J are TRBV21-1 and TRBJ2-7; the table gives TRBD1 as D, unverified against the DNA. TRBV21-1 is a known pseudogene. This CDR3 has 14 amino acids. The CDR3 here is CASSKVVRAYEQYF. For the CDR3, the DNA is TGTGCCAGCAGCAAAGTTGTCAGGGCCTACGAGCAGTACTTC.

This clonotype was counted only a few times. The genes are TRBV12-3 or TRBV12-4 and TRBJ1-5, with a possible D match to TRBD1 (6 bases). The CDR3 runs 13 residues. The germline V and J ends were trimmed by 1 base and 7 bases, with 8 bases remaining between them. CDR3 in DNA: TGTGCCAGCAGTTTAGGGGGGCGCCAGCCCCAGCATTTT. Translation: CASSLGGRQPQHF.

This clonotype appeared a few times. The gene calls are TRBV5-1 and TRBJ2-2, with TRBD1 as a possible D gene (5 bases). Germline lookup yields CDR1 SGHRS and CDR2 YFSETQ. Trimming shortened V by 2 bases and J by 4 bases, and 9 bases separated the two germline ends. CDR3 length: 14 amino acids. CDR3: CASSLGVATGELFF. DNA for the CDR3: TGCGCCAGCAGCTTAGGGGTGGCCACCGGGGAGCTGTTTTTT.

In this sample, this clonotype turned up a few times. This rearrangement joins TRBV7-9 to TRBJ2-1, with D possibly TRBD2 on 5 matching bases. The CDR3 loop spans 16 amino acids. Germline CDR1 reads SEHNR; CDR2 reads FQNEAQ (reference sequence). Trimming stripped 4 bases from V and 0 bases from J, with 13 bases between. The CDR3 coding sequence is TGTGCCAGCAGCTCCCGGGATCTCCTCTCCTACAATGAGCAGTTCTTC. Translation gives CASSSRDLLSYNEQFF.

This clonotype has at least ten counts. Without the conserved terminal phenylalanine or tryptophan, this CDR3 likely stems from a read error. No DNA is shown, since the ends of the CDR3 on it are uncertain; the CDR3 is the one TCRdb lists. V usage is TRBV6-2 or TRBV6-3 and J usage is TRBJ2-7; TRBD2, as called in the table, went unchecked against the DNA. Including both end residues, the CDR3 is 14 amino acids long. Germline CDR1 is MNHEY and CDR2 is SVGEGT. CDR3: CASSSSSGSTTWVI.

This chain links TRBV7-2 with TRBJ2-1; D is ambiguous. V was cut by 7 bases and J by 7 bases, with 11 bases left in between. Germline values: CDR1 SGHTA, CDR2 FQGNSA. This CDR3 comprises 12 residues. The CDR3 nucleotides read TGTGCCAGCAACTTTAGCTGGAATGAGCAGTTCTTC. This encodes CASNFSWNEQFF.

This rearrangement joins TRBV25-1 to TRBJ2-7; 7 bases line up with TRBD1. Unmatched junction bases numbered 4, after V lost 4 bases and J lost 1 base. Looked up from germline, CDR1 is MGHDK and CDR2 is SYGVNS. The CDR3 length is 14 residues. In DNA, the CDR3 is TGTGCCAGCAGTGGCCGACAGGGTTCCTACGAGCAGTACTTC. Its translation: CASSGRQGSYEQYF.

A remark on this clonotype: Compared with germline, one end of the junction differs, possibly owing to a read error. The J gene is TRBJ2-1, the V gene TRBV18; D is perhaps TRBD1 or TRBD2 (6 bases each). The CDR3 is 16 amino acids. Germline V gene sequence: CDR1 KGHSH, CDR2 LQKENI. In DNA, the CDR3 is TGTGTCAGCTCACCACCGTCGGGCGGAGGGGGTACTGAGCAGTTCTTC. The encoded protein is CVSSPPSGGGGTEQFF.

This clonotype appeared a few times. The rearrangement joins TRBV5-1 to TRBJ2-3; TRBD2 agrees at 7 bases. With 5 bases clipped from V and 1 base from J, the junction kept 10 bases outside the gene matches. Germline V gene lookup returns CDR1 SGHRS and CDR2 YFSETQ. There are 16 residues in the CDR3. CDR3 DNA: TGCGCCAGCAGTCGGGAGGTGGCGGGAGGCACAGATACGCAGTATTTT. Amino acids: CASSREVAGGTDTQYF.

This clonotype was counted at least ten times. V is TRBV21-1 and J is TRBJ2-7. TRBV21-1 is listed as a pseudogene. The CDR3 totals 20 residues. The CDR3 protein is CASSNPPWPNSSYEQYLWYF. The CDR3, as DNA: TGTGCCAGCAGCAATCCACCATGGCCGAACAGCTCCTACGAGCAGTACCTCTGGTACTTC.

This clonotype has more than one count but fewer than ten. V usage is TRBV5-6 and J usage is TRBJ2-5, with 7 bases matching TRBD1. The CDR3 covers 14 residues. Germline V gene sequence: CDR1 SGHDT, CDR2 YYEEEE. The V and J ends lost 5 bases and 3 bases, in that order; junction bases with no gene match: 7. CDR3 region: CASSIGTAEETQYF. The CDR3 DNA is TGTGCCAGCAGTATAGGGACAGCCGAAGAGACCCAGTACTTC.

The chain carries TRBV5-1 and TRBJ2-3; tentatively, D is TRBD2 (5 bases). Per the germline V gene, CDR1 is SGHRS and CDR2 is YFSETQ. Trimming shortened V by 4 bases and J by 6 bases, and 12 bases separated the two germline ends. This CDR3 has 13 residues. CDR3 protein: CASSPRSGDTQYF. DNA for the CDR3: TGCGCCAGCAGCCCCCGATCGGGGGATACGCAGTATTTT.

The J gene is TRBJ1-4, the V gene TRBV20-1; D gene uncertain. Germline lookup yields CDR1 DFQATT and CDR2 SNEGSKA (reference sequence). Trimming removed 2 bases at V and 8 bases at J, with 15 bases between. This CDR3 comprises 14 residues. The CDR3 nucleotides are TGCAGTGCTAGAAGGGCAGCTCTAAGAGAAAAACTGTTTTTT. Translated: CSARRAALREKLFF.

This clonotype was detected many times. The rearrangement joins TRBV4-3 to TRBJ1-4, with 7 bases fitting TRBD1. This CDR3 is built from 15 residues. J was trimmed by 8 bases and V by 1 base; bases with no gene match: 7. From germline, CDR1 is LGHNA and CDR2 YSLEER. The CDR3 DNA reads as TGCGCCAGCAGCCAAGGCCAGGGGGGAGGGGAAAAACTGTTTTTT. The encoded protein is CASSQGQGGGEKLFF.

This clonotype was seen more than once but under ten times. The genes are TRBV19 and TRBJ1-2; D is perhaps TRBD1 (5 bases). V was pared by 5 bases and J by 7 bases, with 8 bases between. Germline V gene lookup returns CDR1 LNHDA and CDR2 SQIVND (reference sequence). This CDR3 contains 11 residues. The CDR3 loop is CASSAGRGYTF. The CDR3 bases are TGTGCCAGTAGTGCGGGGCGTGGCTACACCTTC. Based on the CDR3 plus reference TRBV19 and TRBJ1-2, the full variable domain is DGGITQSPKYLFRKEGQNVTLSCEQNLNHDAMYWYRQDPGQGLRLIYYSQIVNDFQKGDIAEGYSVSREKKESFPLTVTSAQKNPTAFYLCASSAGRGYTFGSGTRLTVV.